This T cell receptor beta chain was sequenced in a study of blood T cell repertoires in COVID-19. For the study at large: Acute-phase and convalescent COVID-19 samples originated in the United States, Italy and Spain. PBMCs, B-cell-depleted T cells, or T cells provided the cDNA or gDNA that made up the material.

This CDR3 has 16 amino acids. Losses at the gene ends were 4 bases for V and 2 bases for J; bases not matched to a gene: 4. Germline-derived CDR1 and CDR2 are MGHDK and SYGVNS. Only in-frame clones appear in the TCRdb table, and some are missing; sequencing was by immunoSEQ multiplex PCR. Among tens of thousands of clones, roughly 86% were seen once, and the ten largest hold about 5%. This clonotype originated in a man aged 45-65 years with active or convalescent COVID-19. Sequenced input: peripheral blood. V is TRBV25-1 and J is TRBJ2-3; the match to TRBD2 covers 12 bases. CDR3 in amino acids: CASSARLAGATDTQYF. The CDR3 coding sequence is TGTGCCAGCAGTGCCCGACTAGCGGGGGCCACAGATACGCAGTATTTT.